This is a list of T cell receptor beta chains from one sample in a study of early T cells in non-severe SARS-CoV-2 infection. TCRdb redid the calling of the 5' RACE reads with MiXCR, one entry per CDR3 protein. The sample holds 50,000 to 70,000 distinct CDR3 sequences, roughly an eighth seen once. The sequenced sample was whole blood. The receptor source for this set is an adult who was a healthcare worker with PCR-confirmed SARS-CoV-2 infection or an uninfected control (not recorded which). Both conserved end residues are part of each CDR3. The D gene is left open where the match is weak. Size is stated for part of the rows, as once, few or many counts, or as a class when the clone is expanded.

v_gene	d_gene	abundance	j_gene	CDR3aa	CDR3nt
TRBV10-3	TRBD1	NA	TRBJ1-2	CAISAGQGDGYTF	TGTGCCATCAGTGCGGGGCAGGGGGATGGCTACACCTTC
TRBV7-9	TRBD1	few	TRBJ1-1	CASSWEDREAFF	TGTGCCAGCAGCTGGGAAGACAGGGAGGCTTTCTTT
TRBV6-6	NA	few	TRBJ1-1	CASSYSITGQAFF	TGTGCCAGCAGTTACTCGATCACAGGCCAAGCTTTCTTT
TRBV7-2	NA	few	TRBJ2-1	CASSLFLLRDPYNEQFF	TGTGCCAGCAGCCTATTCCTTCTCCGGGATCCCTACAATGAGCAGTTCTTC
TRBV12-3/TRBV12-4	NA	many	TRBJ1-5	CASSTQGTNQPQHF	TGTGCCAGCAGTACTCAGGGGACCAATCAGCCCCAGCATTTT
TRBV7-9	TRBD1	many	TRBJ2-1	CASSLATGLNEQFF	TGTGCCAGCAGCTTAGCGACAGGGTTAAATGAGCAGTTCTTC
TRBV3-1	NA	NA	TRBJ1-5	CASSQGGDQPQHF	TGTGCCAGCAGCCAAGGGGGGGATCAGCCCCAGCATTTT
TRBV12-3/TRBV12-4	TRBD2	many	TRBJ2-5	CASSLRGGFQETQYF	TGTGCCAGCAGTTTAAGGGGAGGGTTCCAAGAGACCCAGTACTTC
TRBV20-1	TRBD2	NA	TRBJ2-5	CSASSPWSGGIETQYF	TGCAGTGCTAGTTCCCCTTGGAGCGGGGGGATTGAGACCCAGTACTTC
TRBV4-1	NA	many	TRBJ1-4	CASSQVPGDATNEKLFF	TGCGCCAGCAGCCAAGTCCCAGGCGATGCAACTAATGAAAAACTGTTTTTT
TRBV7-7	TRBD1	few	TRBJ2-5	CASSFNRHRGRVEQETQYF	TGTGCTAGCAGCTTTAACCGGCACAGGGGGCGCGTGGAGCAAGAGACCCAGTACTTC
TRBV5-6	NA	many	TRBJ2-2	CASSLVGGDYTGELFF	TGTGCCAGCAGCTTGGTAGGAGGGGACTACACCGGGGAGCTGTTTTTT
TRBV7-6	TRBD2	many	TRBJ2-5	CASSTGGQETQYF	TGTGCCAGCAGCACGGGGGGACAAGAGACCCAGTACTTC
TRBV29-1	NA	NA	TRBJ2-3	CSVEIYDTQYF	TGCAGCGTTGAGATATACGATACGCAGTATTTT
TRBV7-2	NA	NA	TRBJ2-7	CASSLNMKGGYEQYF	TGTGCCAGCAGCCTAAATATGAAGGGGGGCTACGAGCAGTACTTC
TRBV12-2	NA	few	TRBJ2-3	CASRLARQGPAGPPCDTQYF	TGTGCAAGTCGCTTAGCGCGGCAGGGGCCAGCGGGTCCTCCTTGTGATACGCAGTATTTT
TRBV5-1	NA	NA	TRBJ1-1	CASSWLSRGDTEAFF	TGCGCCAGCAGCTGGCTTTCCAGGGGCGACACTGAAGCTTTCTTT
TRBV20-1	TRBD1	NA	TRBJ1-3	CSAAPRDRSGNTIYF	TGCAGTGCAGCCCCCAGGGACAGGTCTGGAAACACCATATATTTT
TRBV7-9	TRBD1	NA	TRBJ1-2	CASGDRFFQGENYGYTF	TGTGCCAGCGGAGATAGGTTCTTTCAGGGGGAAAACTATGGCTACACCTTC
TRBV20-1	NA	NA	TRBJ2-4	CSARVTGLAKNIQYF	TGCAGTGCTAGAGTCACGGGGCTAGCCAAAAACATTCAGTACTTC
TRBV6-2/TRBV6-3	TRBD2	many	TRBJ2-1	CASSLAGEYNEQFF	TGTGCCAGCAGTCTAGCGGGGGAATACAATGAGCAGTTCTTC
TRBV6-5	NA	NA	TRBJ2-1	CASSSPRSRGNEQFF	TGTGCCAGCAGTTCCCCCAGGTCTAGGGGCAATGAGCAGTTCTTC
TRBV29-1	NA	NA	TRBJ2-3	CSVEVAADTQYF	TGCAGCGTTGAAGTGGCCGCAGATACGCAGTATTTT
TRBV12-3/TRBV12-4	TRBD2	NA	TRBJ2-1	CASSLKGSGGMNEQFF	TGTGCCAGCAGTTTGAAGGGGAGCGGGGGGATGAATGAGCAGTTCTTC
TRBV29-1	NA	few	TRBJ1-4	CSVTGWVNEKLFF	TGCAGCGTCACAGGTTGGGTTAATGAAAAACTGTTTTTT
TRBV5-5	TRBD2	many	TRBJ2-7	CASSPAASGVYEQYF	TGTGCCAGCAGCCCGGCGGCTAGCGGGGTTTACGAGCAGTACTTC
TRBV6-5	TRBD1	few	TRBJ1-4	CASSRQGANEKLFF	TGTGCCAGCAGTCGACAGGGGGCTAATGAAAAACTGTTTTTT
TRBV10-3	NA	many	TRBJ2-7	CAIAAGGSEQYF	TGTGCCATCGCGGCAGGAGGAAGCGAGCAGTACTTC
TRBV10-3	TRBD2	NA	TRBJ2-1	CAISSAGGNYNEQFF	TGTGCCATCAGTTCAGCGGGGGGTAACTACAATGAGCAGTTCTTC
TRBV11-3	TRBD1	NA	TRBJ2-1	CASSPGGSYNEQFF	TGTGCCAGCAGCCCAGGGGGCTCCTACAATGAGCAGTTCTTC
TRBV10-3	NA	many	TRBJ2-2	CAISEPRRNTGELFF	TGTGCCATCAGTGAGCCCAGGCGGAACACCGGGGAGCTGTTTTTT
TRBV29-1	TRBD1	NA	TRBJ1-2	CSAGRQGTGYTF	TGCAGCGCCGGCAGACAGGGGACGGGCTACACCTTC
TRBV18	NA	few	TRBJ2-7	CASSPPTGYEQYF	TGTGCCAGCTCACCACCTACAGGGTACGAGCAGTACTTC
TRBV7-2	NA	NA	TRBJ2-7	CASSLDRATTYEQYF	TGTGCCAGCAGCTTGGACCGGGCAACTACCTACGAGCAGTACTTC
TRBV11-2	NA	NA	TRBJ2-7	CASSLGLLSSYEQYF	TGTGCCAGCAGCCTTGGTCTGCTGAGCTCCTACGAGCAGTACTTC
TRBV5-5	NA	few	TRBJ1-4	CASSLSEGKLFF	TGTGCCAGCAGCTTGAGTGAGGGAAAACTGTTTTTT
TRBV6-5	NA	many	TRBJ2-7	CASSKLARGIGEQYF	TGTGCCAGCAGTAAACTAGCCAGGGGAATTGGTGAGCAGTACTTC
TRBV29-1	NA	NA	TRBJ2-3	CSVTVTDTQYF	TGCAGCGTGACCGTAACAGATACGCAGTATTTT
TRBV7-8	NA	medium-sized	TRBJ2-2	CASSLVFGELFF	TGTGCCAGCAGCTTAGTTTTCGGGGAGCTGTTTTTT
TRBV12-5	NA	many	TRBJ2-7	CASRGPAEQYF	TGTGCTAGTAGAGGTCCCGCCGAGCAGTACTTC
TRBV10-2	TRBD2	NA	TRBJ2-7	CASSESGGAGVYEQYF	TGCGCCAGCAGTGAGTCGGGTGGGGCGGGGGTCTACGAGCAGTACTTC
TRBV7-6	TRBD2	few	TRBJ2-5	CASSLGGTSSPEVTQYF	TGTGCCAGCAGCTTAGGGGGGACTAGCTCTCCCGAAGTGACCCAGTACTTC